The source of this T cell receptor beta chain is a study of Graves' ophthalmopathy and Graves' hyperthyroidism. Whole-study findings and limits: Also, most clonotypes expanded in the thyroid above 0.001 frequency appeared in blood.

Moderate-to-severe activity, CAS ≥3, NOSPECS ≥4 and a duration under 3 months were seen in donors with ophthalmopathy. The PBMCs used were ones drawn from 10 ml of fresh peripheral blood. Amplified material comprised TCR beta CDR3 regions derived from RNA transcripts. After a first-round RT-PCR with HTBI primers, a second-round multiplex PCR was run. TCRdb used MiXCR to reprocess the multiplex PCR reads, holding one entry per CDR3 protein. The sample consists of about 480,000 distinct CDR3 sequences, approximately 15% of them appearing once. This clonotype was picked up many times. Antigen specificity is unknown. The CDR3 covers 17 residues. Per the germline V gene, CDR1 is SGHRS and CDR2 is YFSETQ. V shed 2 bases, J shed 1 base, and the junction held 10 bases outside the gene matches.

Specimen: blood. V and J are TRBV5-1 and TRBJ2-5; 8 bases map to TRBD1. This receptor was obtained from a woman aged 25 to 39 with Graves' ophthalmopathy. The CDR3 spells CASSFVRGQGLQETQYF. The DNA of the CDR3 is TGCGCCAGCAGCTTCGTCCGCGGACAGGGACTCCAAGAGACCCAGTACTTC.